A single sample gave rise to the 25 T cell receptor beta chains below, sequenced in a study of identical twins (dated by TCRdb to the mid-2010s). The method was 5' RACE. The sequencer listed for this sample is Illumina HiSeq 2000. TCRdb cleaned the public reads at Q25 with fastp, built clones with MiXCR and kept in-frame beta chains. CDR3 protein duplicates are merged, each entry listing the most common genes and DNA. For this sample the table gives roughly 200,000 distinct CDR3 sequences, of which around 6.8% were detected only once. The ten largest clones capture around 1.8% of the sample. This sample was shared with a second study, whose subject was yellow fever vaccine responses in identical twins.

Sequencing used memory (CD45RO+) T cells sorted from blood. Read against the paper, the sample's cell subset or site label means: CD45RO+ enriched T cells. The receptors shown here come from a woman aged 18-29 years in good health.

This clonotype has at least ten counts. V is TRBV25-1 and J is TRBJ2-5, with 10 bases identical to TRBD1. CDR1 MGHDK and CDR2 SYGVNS come from the germline V gene. This CDR3 contains 16 residues. The ends lost 0 bases at V and 4 bases at J; junction bases unmatched: 5. CDR3 in DNA: TGTGCCAGCAGTGAATATAAGGGACAGGGGAGAGAGACCCAGTACTTC. Its translation is CASSEYKGQGRETQYF.

As regards this clonotype: A read error is possible here, since a much larger clone lies one base away. The conserved phenylalanine or tryptophan normally closing the CDR3 is absent here, so this likely arose from a read error. J is TRBJ2-3 and V is TRBV9; 8 nucleotides line up with TRBD2. V gave up 4 bases and J gave up 3 bases; unmatched junction bases: 13. Germline loops: CDR1 SGDLS, CDR2 YYNGEE. The length of the CDR3 is 17 residues. The CDR3: CASSPHGREVRTDTQYL. The CDR3 DNA is TGTGCCAGCAGCCCCCATGGGCGGGAGGTTCGTACAGATACGCAGTATTTA.

This clonotype was picked up many times. CDR3 nucleotides: TGTGCCAGCAGCTTAGACGGGGCCCGCACAGATACGCAGTATTTT. It specifies CASSLDGARTDTQYF. The chain recombines TRBV7-3 with TRBJ2-3; D is possibly TRBD1 or TRBD2 (5 bases each). The germline gives CDR1 SGHTA, CDR2 FQGTGA. Trimming stripped 2 bases from V and 1 base from J, with 10 bases between. CDR3 size: 15 residues.

This clonotype was detected ten times or more. The chain has TRBV2 and TRBJ2-5; D uncertain. The V gene lost 2 bases and the J gene lost 2 bases, with 12 bases spanning the gap. CDR3 length: 15 residues. Germline V lookup: CDR1 SNHLY, CDR2 FYNNEI. The CDR3 loop reads CASSESPLPQETQYF. The CDR3 DNA is TGTGCCAGCAGTGAAAGCCCACTACCTCAAGAGACCCAGTACTTC.

V and J are TRBV25-1 and TRBJ2-5; the match to TRBD2 covers 10 bases. The CDR3 contains 15 residues. V lost 2 bases, J lost 1 base, and 1 base stayed unmatched. The germline V gene has CDR1 MGHDK and CDR2 SYGVNS. CDR3 DNA: TGTGCCAGCAGTGAACCTAGCGGGAGCCAAGAGACCCAGTACTTC. This sequence encodes CASSEPSGSQETQYF.

This clonotype was counted many times. The chain couples TRBV3-1 to TRBJ2-6; D tentatively fits TRBD1 or TRBD2 (5 bases each). This CDR3 region has 16 residues. V dropped 0 bases and J dropped 4 bases, with 10 bases sitting between them. From germline, CDR1 is LGHDT and CDR2 YNNKEL (reference sequence). DNA of the CDR3: TGTGCCAGCAGCCAAGATGAGGGGAGCGGGGCCAACGTCCTGACTTTC. This sequence encodes CASSQDEGSGANVLTF.

This clonotype was seen only a few times. This chain links TRBV7-2 with TRBJ2-5; D may be TRBD1 (5 bases). V was cut by 1 base and J by 1 base, with 10 bases left in between. CDR3 length equals 15 residues. The germline CDR1 and CDR2 sequences are SGHTA and FQGNSA. The CDR3 loop reads CASSLVDRSQETQYF. CDR3 sequence (DNA): TGTGCCAGCAGCTTAGTAGACAGATCCCAAGAGACCCAGTACTTC.

This clonotype occurred many times. V usage is TRBV5-6 and J usage is TRBJ2-1; D perhaps matches TRBD1 (6 bases). CDR1 and CDR2 from the germline V gene are SGHDT and YYEEEE. The V end was cut by 2 bases, the J end by 6 bases, with 12 bases between. This CDR3 spans 14 amino acids. The CDR3 loop is CASSFVGQSNEQFF. The DNA for the CDR3 is TGTGCCAGCAGCTTCGTCGGACAGTCCAATGAGCAGTTCTTC.

This clonotype was seen more than once but under ten times. This rearrangement joins TRBV29-1 to TRBJ2-2, with 8 bases lining up with TRBD1. This CDR3 has 13 amino acids. The junction had 6 bases not matched to a gene; V was cut back by 7 bases and J by 5 bases. In germline, CDR1 is SQVTM, CDR2 ANQGSEA. The CDR3, as DNA: TGCAGCGCGCAGGGGGCGCGGACCGGGGAGCTGTTTTTT. Protein: CSAQGARTGELFF.

This clonotype was counted many times. The V gene is TRBV6-2 or TRBV6-3, the J gene TRBJ2-7; 8 nucleotides align to TRBD1. Germline assignment: CDR1 MNHEY and CDR2 SVGEGT. With V trimmed by 2 bases and J by 5 bases, 5 bases remained unmatched. CDR3 length: 14 residues. CDR3 protein: CASSYPGGKNEQYF. CDR3 nucleotide sequence: TGTGCCAGCAGTTACCCAGGGGGCAAGAACGAGCAGTACTTC.

This clonotype turned up a few times. This chain links TRBV10-3 with TRBJ2-6; D is possibly TRBD2 (7 bases). The CDR3 has 14 amino acids. Germline lookup yields CDR1 ENHRY and CDR2 SYGVKD. The CDR3 region is CGIWEGAGANVLTF. CDR3 sequence (DNA): TGTGGAATATGGGAGGGGGCTGGGGCCAACGTCCTGACTTTC.

Comment on this clonotype: A read error may produce the germline difference seen at one junction end. V is TRBV4-2 and J is TRBJ2-2, with 11 nucleotides matching TRBD2. The CDR3 is 17 amino acids. Germline CDR1 and CDR2: LGHNA and YNFKEQ. CDR3 sequence (DNA): TGTGCCAGCAGCCCAAGACATAGCGGGAGGGTCACCGCGGAGCTGTTTTTT. Its translation: CASSPRHSGRVTAELFF.

The chain carries TRBV29-1 and TRBJ2-7; no clear D. The CDR3 covers 11 residues. The germline CDR1 and CDR2 sequences are SQVTM and ANQGSEA. V gave up 2 bases and J gave up 5 bases, with 7 bases separating them. The CDR3 sequence is CSVESGNEQYF. The CDR3 DNA reads TGCAGCGTTGAATCCGGTAACGAGCAGTACTTC.

This clonotype showed up many times. The rearrangement joins TRBV20-1 to TRBJ2-7; 8 bases line up with TRBD1. This CDR3 contains 14 residues. V dropped 2 bases and J dropped 0; count of bases not matched to a gene: 3. The V gene's germline CDR1 is DFQATT and CDR2 SNEGSKA (reference sequence). In DNA form, the CDR3 reads TGCAGTGCTAGACCCGGGACAGGCTCCTACGAGCAGTACTTC. It specifies CSARPGTGSYEQYF.

There are many counts of this clonotype. V gene TRBV5-1 combines with J gene TRBJ1-1; D is unresolved. CDR3 length equals 13 residues. Germline V gene lookup returns CDR1 SGHRS and CDR2 YFSETQ. Trimming left V 4 bases short and J 6 bases short, with 13 bases between. The CDR3: CASSPQAKAEAFF. The CDR3 DNA reads TGCGCCAGCAGCCCCCAAGCCAAGGCTGAAGCTTTCTTT.

V and J are TRBV6-1 and TRBJ2-1; 7 bases are shared with TRBD1. CDR1 and CDR2 (germline): MNHNS, SASEGT. With 5 bases clipped from V and 2 bases from J, the junction kept 9 bases outside the gene matches. The CDR3 has 16 residues. The chain's CDR3 is CASSPVQGLTYNEQFF. The CDR3 DNA is TGTGCCAGCAGTCCCGTACAGGGGCTTACCTACAATGAGCAGTTCTTC.

This clonotype appeared a few times. V gene TRBV6-2 or TRBV6-3 combines with J gene TRBJ2-7; weak D call: TRBD2 (6 bases). Deletions cut 11 bases from V and 6 bases from J, with 17 bases between. In germline, CDR1 is MNHEY, CDR2 SVGEGT. The length of the CDR3 is 12 residues. In DNA form, the CDR3 reads TGTGCCGACCGGGACTTGGCCACCGAGCAGTACTTC. Translated: CADRDLATEQYF.

This clonotype was detected only a few times. The chain recombines TRBV21-1 with TRBJ1-1. TRBV21-1 has pseudogene status. The CDR3 sequence is 16 residues long. In nucleotides, the CDR3 is TGTGCCAGCAGCAAGCATCCTACAGGGCCCTGGGCTGAAGCTTTCTTT. Amino acid sequence: CASSKHPTGPWAEAFF.

The chain links TRBV11-3 to TRBJ2-5; TRBD2 might be the D (6 bases). CDR1 and CDR2 (germline): SGHNT, YENEEA. With 1 base removed from V and 5 bases from J, the gap between germline ends came to 20 bases. The CDR3 has 17 residues. The CDR3: CASSLGGVPGGMETQYF. The DNA for the CDR3 is TGTGCCAGCAGCTTAGGGGGCGTCCCTGGAGGGATGGAGACCCAGTACTTC.

This clonotype showed up many times. This chain uses TRBV12-3 or TRBV12-4 with TRBJ1-3; no definite D call. The CDR3 has 13 amino acids. Deletions cut 6 bases from V and 7 bases from J, with 13 bases between. This CDR3 reads CASSGRDLNTIYF. CDR3 DNA sequence: TGTGCCAGCAGCGGACGCGATTTGAACACCATATATTTT.

This clonotype was seen repeatedly, ten times or more. This rearrangement joins TRBV28 to TRBJ2-1; 8 bases match TRBD1. Trimming removed 4 bases from V and 5 bases from J; junction bases left unmatched: 10. Germline values: CDR1 MDHEN, CDR2 SYDVKM. The CDR3 contains 16 residues. In nucleotides, the CDR3 is TGTGCCAGCAGTTCTGTTCGACAGGGGTATGACAATGAGCAGTTCTTC. The encoded protein is CASSSVRQGYDNEQFF.

This clonotype was detected many times. This chain links TRBV7-2 with TRBJ1-2; TRBD1 is a possible D gene (6 bases). The CDR3 contains 15 residues. Looked up from germline, CDR1 is SGHTA and CDR2 is FQGNSA. Between the trimmed V and J ends, which lost 0 bases and 3 bases, there was a span of 11 bases. The CDR3 sequence: CASSLAARGHYGYTF. For the CDR3, the DNA is TGTGCCAGCAGCTTAGCCGCCAGGGGCCACTATGGCTACACCTTC.

This clonotype was detected many times. The rearrangement uses TRBV27 and TRBJ2-1; 7 bases fit TRBD2. After removal of 2 bases from V and 4 bases from J, the junction contained 5 bases not matched to a gene. This CDR3 spans 15 amino acids. Per germline, CDR1 MNHEY and CDR2 SMNVEV (reference sequence). CDR3 loop: CASSLRLGGYNEQFF. The CDR3 nucleotides are TGTGCCAGCAGTTTAAGGCTGGGGGGGTACAATGAGCAGTTCTTC.

This clonotype came up many times. The rearrangement links TRBV2 to TRBJ2-3, with 7 nucleotides matching TRBD2. The CDR3 has 13 residues. Germline CDR1 SNHLY, CDR2 FYNNEI. The V segment lost 6 bases and the J segment 6 bases; nucleotides outside the gene matches: 6. This chain's CDR3 is CASRSTGGDTQYF. For the CDR3, the DNA is TGTGCCAGCAGATCAACCGGGGGGGATACGCAGTATTTT. Complete variable domain (other parts from reference TRBV2 and TRBJ2-3): EPEVTQTPSHQVTQMGQEVILRCVPISNHLYFYWYRQILGQKVEFLVSFYNNEISEKSEIFDDQFSVERPDGSNFTLKIRSTKLEDSAMYFCASRSTGGDTQYFGPGTRLTVL.

This clonotype came up many times. V usage is TRBV7-3 and J usage is TRBJ2-2, with D hard to call. Trimming shortened V by 5 bases and J by 5 bases, and 15 bases separated the two germline ends. The CDR3 spans 15 residues. Germline-derived CDR1 and CDR2 are SGHTA and FQGTGA. The CDR3 DNA reads as TGTGCCAGCAGCCCGACCTCATTAATTACCGGGGAGCTGTTTTTT. This codes for CASSPTSLITGELFF.